This T cell receptor (beta chain) originates from a study of immune characterization of retroperitoneal liposarcoma. TCRdb re-called the PCR reads through MiXCR, storing one row per CDR3 protein. Of approximately 10,000 distinct CDR3 sequences in the sample, 37% were seen once. This clonotype is medium-sized. Sequences were obtained from tumor tissue. The source is a female donor with retroperitoneal liposarcoma.

The chain's CDR3 is CASTPRDRNEQFF. The DNA for the CDR3 is TGTGCCAGCACTCCCCGCGACCGGAATGAGCAGTTCTTC. The chain recombines TRBV12-3 or TRBV12-4 with TRBJ2-1; D is uncertain. Trimming took off 7 bases at V and 7 bases at J, with 14 bases between the two ends. This CDR3 is 13 amino acids long.